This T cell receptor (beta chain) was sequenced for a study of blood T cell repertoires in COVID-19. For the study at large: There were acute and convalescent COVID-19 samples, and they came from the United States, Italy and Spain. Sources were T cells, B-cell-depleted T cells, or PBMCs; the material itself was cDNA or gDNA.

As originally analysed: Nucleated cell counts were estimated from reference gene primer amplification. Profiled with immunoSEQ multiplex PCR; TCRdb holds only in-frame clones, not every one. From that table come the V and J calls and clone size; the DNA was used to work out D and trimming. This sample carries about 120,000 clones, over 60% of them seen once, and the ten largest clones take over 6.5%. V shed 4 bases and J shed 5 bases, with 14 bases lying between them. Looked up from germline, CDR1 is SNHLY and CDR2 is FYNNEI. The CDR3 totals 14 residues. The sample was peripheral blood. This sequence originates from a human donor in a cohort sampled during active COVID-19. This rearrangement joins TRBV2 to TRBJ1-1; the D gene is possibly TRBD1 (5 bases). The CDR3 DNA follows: TGTGCCAGCAGTGGGGAGGGTTCAGGGACTGAAGCTTTCTTT. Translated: CASSGEGSGTEAFF.